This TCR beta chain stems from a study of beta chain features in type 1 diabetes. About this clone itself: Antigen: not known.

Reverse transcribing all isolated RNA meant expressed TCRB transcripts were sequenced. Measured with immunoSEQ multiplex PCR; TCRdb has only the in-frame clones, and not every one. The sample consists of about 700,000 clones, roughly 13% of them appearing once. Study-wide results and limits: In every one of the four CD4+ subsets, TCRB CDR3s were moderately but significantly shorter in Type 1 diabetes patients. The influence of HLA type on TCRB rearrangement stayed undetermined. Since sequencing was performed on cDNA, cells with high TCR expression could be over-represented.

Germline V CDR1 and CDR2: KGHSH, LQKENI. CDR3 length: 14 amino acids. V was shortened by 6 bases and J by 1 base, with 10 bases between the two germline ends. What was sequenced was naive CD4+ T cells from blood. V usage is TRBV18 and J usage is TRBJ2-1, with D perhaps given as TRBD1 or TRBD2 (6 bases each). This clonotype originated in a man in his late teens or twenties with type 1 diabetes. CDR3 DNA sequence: TGTGCCAGCTCCCGAGGGGGGTCCTACAATGAGCAGTTCTTC. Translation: CASSRGGSYNEQFF.